Detailed here is one T cell receptor beta chain. CDR3 length equals 16 residues. Germline CDR1 is SGHTA and CDR2 is FQGNSA. Trimming cost V 6 bases and J 7 bases; bases outside gene matches: 14. Using immunoSEQ multiplex PCR, the repertoire was profiled, and TCRdb retains in-frame clones only, with some absent. The repertoire holds approximately 620,000 clones, roughly 97% seen once, with 0.045% to 0.06% in the top ten. The data originate from a study of shared clonotypes between healthy human individuals. The sequence derives from a woman younger than 45 in good health. This chain joins TRBV7-2 and TRBJ2-4, with TRBD1 identical over 8 bases. Sequenced material: naive CD4+ T cells sorted from blood. Subset indicated: CD45RA+ positively selected. CDR3 protein: CASSQQGVKYRNIQYF. CDR3 sequence (DNA): TGTGCCAGCAGTCAACAGGGGGTTAAATATAGGAACATTCAGTACTTC.